These 9 T cell receptor beta chains came from one sample sequenced in a study of CD8 T cells in Susac syndrome. Random hexamers were used to reverse transcribe an amount of roughly 0.5 to 1 ug RNA. TCRdb reprocessed the immunoSEQ multiplex PCR reads via MiXCR and lists one record per CDR3 protein. The repertoire consists of approximately 220,000 distinct CDR3 sequences, with roughly nine tenths occurring once and the leading ten covering around 0.14%. Input material: CD8+ T cells from PBMCs. These receptor sequences come from a human donor with multiple sclerosis.

The gene calls are TRBV19 and TRBJ2-2; possibly TRBD1 for D (5 bases). The CDR3 spans 14 residues. The V end lost 3 bases, the J end lost 8 bases, and 13 bases lay between the germline ends. Germline values: CDR1 LNHDA, CDR2 SQIVND (reference sequence). Here the CDR3 DNA reads TGTGCCAGTAGTATTGCCCTCAGGGTGGGGGAGCTGTTTTTT. Its protein product is CASSIALRVGELFF.

The CDR3 here is CASSSGESGSYEQYF. The DNA of the CDR3 is TGTGCCAGCAGCTCGGGGGAAAGCGGGAGTTACGAGCAGTACTTC. The J gene is TRBJ2-7, the V gene TRBV7-9, with 8 bases that match TRBD2. V lost 4 bases to trimming and J lost 4 bases; unmatched junction nucleotides: 9. The CDR3 sequence is 15 residues long. Germline values: CDR1 SEHNR, CDR2 FQNEAQ (reference sequence).

The chain joins TRBV3-1 to TRBJ2-3, with TRBD2 matching over 12 bases. Trimming took 1 base from V and 5 from J; bases not matched to a gene: 1. This CDR3 is built from 15 residues. Germline CDR1 and CDR2: LGHDT and YNNKEL (reference sequence). CDR3 sequence reads: CASSQAGLAGDTQYF. The CDR3 coding sequence is TGTGCCAGCAGCCAAGCGGGACTAGCGGGAGATACGCAGTATTTT.

This chain links TRBV9 with TRBJ1-4; D call uncertain. V gave up 4 bases and J gave up 6 bases, with 16 bases separating them. Germline CDR1 and CDR2: SGDLS and YYNGEE. There are 15 residues in the CDR3. CDR3 nucleotides: TGTGCCAGCAGCACGTCCGGAACACTTTATGAAAAACTGTTTTTT. This gives the protein CASSTSGTLYEKLFF.

This sequence joins TRBV9 and TRBJ2-7, with D possibly being TRBD2 (5 bases). The CDR3 sequence is 14 residues long. V was trimmed by 4 bases and J by 2 bases, leaving 13 bases between them. Germline V lookup: CDR1 SGDLS, CDR2 YYNGEE. The CDR3 is CASSPSGTTYEQYF. The CDR3 DNA reads as TGTGCCAGCAGCCCGAGCGGCACCACCTACGAGCAGTACTTC.

V is TRBV29-1 and J is TRBJ2-7; D possibly matches TRBD1 or TRBD2 (5 bases each). The CDR3 has 12 residues. Germline values: CDR1 SQVTM, CDR2 ANQGSEA. Trimming shortened V by 5 bases and J by 1 base, and 9 bases separated the two germline ends. Written as DNA, the CDR3 is TGCAGCGTTCGAGGGGAATCCTACGAGCAGTACTTC. Protein product: CSVRGESYEQYF.

The gene calls are TRBV29-1 and TRBJ1-1, with no clear D. Germline CDR1 is SQVTM and CDR2 is ANQGSEA. The CDR3 consists of 11 residues. Trimming removed 5 bases from V and 3 bases from J, with 7 bases in between. The CDR3 loop is CSVYSYTEAFF. The CDR3 DNA sequence: TGCAGCGTTTACAGCTACACTGAAGCTTTCTTT.

This sequence joins TRBV11-2 and TRBJ2-7, with 10 bases fitting TRBD2. From germline, CDR1 is SGHAT and CDR2 FQNNGV. The ends lost 5 bases at V and 4 bases at J; junction bases unmatched: 11. CDR3 length: 16 amino acids. The CDR3 reads CASSARLAGGSYEQYF. CDR3 nucleotide sequence: TGTGCCAGCAGCGCCAGACTAGCGGGCGGTTCTTACGAGCAGTACTTC. The full variable domain, its missing parts supplied by reference TRBV11-2 and TRBJ2-7, is EAGVAQSPRYKIIEKRQSVAFWCNPISGHATLYWYQQILGQGPKLLIQFQNNGVVDDSQLPKDRFSAERLKGVDSTLKIQPAKLEDSAVYLCASSARLAGGSYEQYFGPGTRLTVT.

The J gene is TRBJ2-1, the V gene TRBV2; D is uncertain. Germline V gene sequence: CDR1 SNHLY, CDR2 FYNNEI. This CDR3 spans 14 amino acids. Trimming took off 4 bases at V and 0 bases at J, with 7 bases between the two ends. Here the CDR3 reads CASSVESSYNEQFF. The CDR3 DNA reads TGTGCCAGCAGTGTTGAGAGCTCCTACAATGAGCAGTTCTTC.